The next 11 T cell receptor beta chains were all read from a single sample in a study of circulating CD8 cells and anti-PD-1 response in melanoma. Sorting of live CD3+CD8+TCRalphabeta+ cells by PD-1 and/or TIGIT gave four subsets. Each library started from roughly 16 ng of total RNA using the QIAseq Immune Repertoire TCR panel. TCRdb reprocessed the reads with MiXCR, giving one entry per CDR3 protein. The sample holds fewer than 1,000 distinct CDR3 sequences, roughly 8% seen once. Sequencing was performed on CD8+ T cells from PBMCs, taken at baseline or after one month of anti-PD-1 therapy (not recorded which). The receptors come from a human donor with melanoma.

This clonotype is judged large. The chain couples TRBV28 to TRBJ1-6; D possibly corresponds to TRBD1 (6 bases). The CDR3 runs 17 residues. Looked up from germline, CDR1 is MDHEN and CDR2 is SYDVKM. The V and J ends lost 6 bases and 2 bases respectively, with 17 bases between them. The CDR3 bases are TGTGCCAGCAGGGCCGGGACAACTACCACCTATAATTCACCCCTCCACTTT. Translated, it gives CASRAGTTTTYNSPLHF.

This clonotype is labeled medium-sized. J is TRBJ1-1 and V is TRBV4-1; D is unclear. The CDR3 has 15 residues. V was cut by 0 bases and J by 1 base, with 9 bases left in between. CDR1 and CDR2 from the germline V gene are MGHRA and YSYEKL. DNA of the CDR3: TGCGCCAGCAGCCAAGAGAGGTTCCCGAACACTGAAGCTTTCTTT. As protein: CASSQERFPNTEAFF.

This clonotype was detected a few times. The chain is built from TRBV19 and TRBJ1-5; the D gene is possibly TRBD1 (5 bases). With 1 base removed from V and 6 bases from J, the gap between germline ends came to 10 bases. Germline CDR1 LNHDA, CDR2 SQIVND (reference sequence). The CDR3 covers 14 residues. CDR3 sequence reads: CASSIAAGSQPQHF. The CDR3 nucleotides read TGTGCCAGTAGTATAGCGGCAGGGAGTCAGCCCCAGCATTTT.

Judged by abundance, this clonotype is medium-sized. This chain links TRBV4-1 with TRBJ1-1, with D tentatively TRBD1 (5 bases). V lost 0 bases and J lost 5, with 19 bases in between. The CDR3 is made up of 17 amino acids. CDR1 and CDR2 (germline): MGHRA, YSYEKL. CDR3 residues: CASSQEEFAPRGTEAFF. The CDR3 DNA reads as TGCGCCAGCAGCCAAGAAGAGTTCGCGCCACGGGGGACTGAAGCTTTCTTT.

Relative to its sample, this clonotype is medium-sized (0.01 to 0.1%). This chain joins TRBV7-6 and TRBJ2-7; the match to TRBD1 covers 11 bases. The V gene's germline CDR1 is SGHVS and CDR2 FNYEAQ. The CDR3 loop spans 15 amino acids. V shed 5 bases, J shed 5 bases, and the junction held 8 bases outside the gene matches. For the CDR3, the DNA is TGTGCCAGCAGCCTCGGACAGGGGGCGTTTAACGAGCAGTACTTC. This sequence encodes CASSLGQGAFNEQYF.

Relative to its sample, this clonotype is medium-sized (0.01 to 0.1%). The V gene is TRBV6-5, the J gene TRBJ2-1; D might be TRBD2 (6 bases). CDR1 and CDR2 from the germline V gene are MNHEY and SVGAGI. V dropped 6 bases and J dropped 4 bases, with 10 bases sitting between them. There are 13 residues in the CDR3. The CDR3 region is CASRSSGYNEQFF. The CDR3 DNA reads as TGTGCCAGCAGGAGTAGCGGATACAATGAGCAGTTCTTC.

This clonotype is large (0.1 to 1%). CDR3 bases: TGTGCCAGCAGTGACAACTGGGGCACTGAAGCTTTCTTT. This codes for CASSDNWGTEAFF. The chain couples TRBV6-4 to TRBJ1-1; no clear D. This CDR3 contains 13 residues. Germline loops: CDR1 MRHNA, CDR2 SNTAGT. V was pared by 2 bases and J by 4 bases, with 8 bases between.

With respect to this clonotype: This may be a read error: a much more frequent sequence differs by one nucleotide. This is likely a read error, given that the CDR3 carries no conserved phenylalanine or tryptophan at its end. The chain couples TRBV4-1 to TRBJ2-3; D uncertain. Germline V gene sequence: CDR1 MGHRA, CDR2 YSYEKL. The V and J ends lost 2 bases and 0 bases respectively, with 9 bases between them. The CDR3 has 15 amino acids. DNA of the CDR3: TGCGCCAGCAGCCAATTCTCTGGGAGCACAGATACGCAGTATCTT. It specifies CASSQFSGSTDTQYL.

This clonotype is deemed medium-sized. The rearrangement links TRBV20-1 to TRBJ1-5; TRBD1 matches at 9 bases. The CDR3 consists of 14 residues. The germline gives CDR1 DFQATT, CDR2 SNEGSKA (reference sequence). V lost 3 bases and J lost 7; bases outside the gene matches: 7. CDR3 DNA sequence: TGCAGTGCTAGCACACAGGGGGCTGGGCAGCCCCAGCATTTT. This gives the protein CSASTQGAGQPQHF.

This clonotype came up a few times. The chain joins TRBV3-1 to TRBJ2-7; 7 positions match TRBD2. J was trimmed by 2 bases and V by 1 base; bases with no gene match: 5. Germline lookup yields CDR1 LGHDT and CDR2 YNNKEL (reference sequence). The CDR3 contains 15 residues. The CDR3 region has the DNA TGTGCCAGCAGCCAAGTCGTCGGGAGGCCCTACGAGCAGTACTTC. This sequence encodes CASSQVVGRPYEQYF.

This clonotype is labeled as medium-sized. The rearrangement joins TRBV28 to TRBJ1-1, with no clear D. The CDR3 loop spans 14 amino acids. Trimming stripped 1 base from V and 6 bases from J, with 12 bases between. CDR1 is MDHEN and CDR2 is SYDVKM in the germline V gene. For the CDR3, the DNA is TGTGCCAGCAGTTTATTCCCCGCCGGGGCTGAAGCTTTCTTT. Its protein product is CASSLFPAGAEAFF.